A selection of T cell receptor beta chains follows, all from one sample in a study of blood T cell repertoires in COVID-19. Repertoires were generated with immunoSEQ multiplex PCR, while TCRdb's copy carries only in-frame clones and drops some. The repertoire holds 150,000 to 200,000 clones, with approximately 84% as singletons. Source material: PBMCs or T cells enriched from blood (not recorded which). The receptor set was obtained from a human donor with acute COVID-19. The donor label of this sample is uncertain. CDR3s leave out the opening cysteine and the closing phenylalanine or tryptophan. Size is stated for part of the rows, as once, few or many counts, or as a class when the clone is expanded.

>12|NA|TRBV6-5|TRBJ2-2
ASSRTINTGELF
>14|NA|TRBV6-2/TRBV6-3|TRBJ2-5
ASSSWGSGGEETQY
>13|NA|TRBV7-2|TRBJ2-1
ASSLRQGVNNEQF
>14|NA|TRBV4-2|TRBJ1-2
ASSQGQGVADYGYT
>12|NA|TRBV7-2|TRBJ2-7
ASSLVAGAYEQY
>11|once|TRBV6-5|TRBJ1-2
ASKAAANYGYT
>13|NA|TRBV30|TRBJ1-6
AWSVLGQGRSPLH
>11|NA|TRBV12-3/TRBV12-4|TRBJ2-1
AIPGTHNNEQF
>14|NA|TRBV5-6|TRBJ2-2
ASSLGQGANTGELF
>12|NA|TRBV28|TRBJ1-6
ASSLGHRGTRLH
>12|NA|TRBV18|TRBJ1-1
ASSPQGANTEAF
>11|NA|TRBV27|TRBJ1-2
ASSLDPGGGYT
>15|NA|TRBV6-4|TRBJ1-2
ASSDSSRVGQIYGYT
>17|few|TRBV2|TRBJ1-2
ASSPLGDFVTTGNYGYT
>12|NA|TRBV25-1|TRBJ2-5
ASSWAGGRETQY
>10|NA|TRBV15|TRBJ2-5
ATSPAGETQY
>14|NA|TRBV4-1|TRBJ2-5
ASSPPGLGGQETQY
>12|NA|TRBV6-5|TRBJ2-4
ASSYSWEESIQY
>14|NA|TRBV7-6|TRBJ1-4
ASSLGPTGTGEKLF
>14|NA|TRBV7-8|TRBJ1-5
ASAHGKEGTGTSQH
>13|NA|TRBV11-2|TRBJ1-3
ASRSDSASGNTIY
>12|NA|TRBV5-1|TRBJ2-7
ASSPGQITYEQY
>13|NA|TRBV5-6|TRBJ1-4
ASSLEWTGDEKLF
>11|NA|TRBV9|TRBJ1-1
ASSTQGMDEAF
>13|NA|TRBV10-3|TRBJ1-3
AISETGGSGNTIY
>9|once|TRBV20-1|TRBJ2-5
SARDLETQY
>12|NA|TRBV6-1|TRBJ1-4
ASSDGTGNEKLF
>12|NA|TRBV6-4|TRBJ1-1
ASSDSSKATEAF
>9|NA|TRBV5-4|TRBJ1-1
ASSKGTEAF
>13|NA|TRBV2|TRBJ2-1
ASKGTSGGQDEQF
>11|NA|TRBV2|TRBJ2-3
ASSEGEADTQY